This entry concerns a single T cell receptor (beta chain). Its antigen is not identified. This record comes from a study of CD8+ T cells in alopecia areata. Study-level background: Those patients who were treated received oral tofacitinib, which was given at 5 to 10 mg twice daily for moderate-to-severe alopecia areata. Study results and caveats: For lesional scalp, especially alopecia totalis/universalis, clonality was higher than in normal scalp. There were also resident alphabeta T cells of normal skin sequenced in scalp samples.

Sequencing templates came from extracted RNA that was reverse transcribed into cDNA. TCRdb's table, derived via immunoSEQ multiplex PCR, lists solely in-frame clones and lacks some. The repertoire includes 130,000 to 150,000 clones, around 49% of them detected once, and 0.8% to 1% sits in the top ten. Alopecia areata patients gave lesional scalp punch biopsies and peripheral blood samples. This sample comprised CD4+ T cells sorted from blood, obtained at week 0. The clonotype originates from a human donor with alopecia areata.

CDR3 in amino acids: CASSSGLAGSTDTQYF. CDR3 in DNA: TGCGCCAGCAGCTCGGGACTAGCGGGTAGCACAGATACGCAGTATTTT. V gene TRBV5-1 combines with J gene TRBJ2-3; the match to TRBD2 covers 12 bases. The CDR3 totals 16 residues. Germline CDR1 reads SGHRS; CDR2 reads YFSETQ. The V and J ends lost 3 bases and 0 bases, in that order; junction bases with no gene match: 2.